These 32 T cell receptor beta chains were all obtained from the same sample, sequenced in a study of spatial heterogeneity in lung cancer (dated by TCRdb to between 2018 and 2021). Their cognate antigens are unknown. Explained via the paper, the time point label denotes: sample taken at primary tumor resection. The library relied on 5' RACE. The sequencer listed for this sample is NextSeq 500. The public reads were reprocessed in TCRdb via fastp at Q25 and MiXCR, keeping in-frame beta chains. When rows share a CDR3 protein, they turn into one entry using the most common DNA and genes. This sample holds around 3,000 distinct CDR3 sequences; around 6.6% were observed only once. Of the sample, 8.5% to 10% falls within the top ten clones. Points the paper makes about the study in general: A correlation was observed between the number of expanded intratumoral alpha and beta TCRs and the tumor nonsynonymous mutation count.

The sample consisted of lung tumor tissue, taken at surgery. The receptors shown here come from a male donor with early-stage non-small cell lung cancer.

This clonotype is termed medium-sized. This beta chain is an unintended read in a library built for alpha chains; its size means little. CDR3 in amino acids: CATYSPDTQYF. DNA of the CDR3: TGTGCCACTTATTCCCCGGATACGCAGTATTTT. V gene TRBV10-3 combines with J gene TRBJ2-3; D is uncertain. This CDR3 has 11 residues. V lost 10 bases, J lost 6 bases, and 11 bases lay in between. Germline CDR1 ENHRY, CDR2 SYGVKD.

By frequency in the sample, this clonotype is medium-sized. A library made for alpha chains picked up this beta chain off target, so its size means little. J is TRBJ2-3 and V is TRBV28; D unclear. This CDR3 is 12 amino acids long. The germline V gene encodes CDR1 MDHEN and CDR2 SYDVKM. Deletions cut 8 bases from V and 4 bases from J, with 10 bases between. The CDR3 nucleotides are TGTGCCAGCCGGGTAGCCGCAGATACGCAGTATTTT. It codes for CASRVAADTQYF.

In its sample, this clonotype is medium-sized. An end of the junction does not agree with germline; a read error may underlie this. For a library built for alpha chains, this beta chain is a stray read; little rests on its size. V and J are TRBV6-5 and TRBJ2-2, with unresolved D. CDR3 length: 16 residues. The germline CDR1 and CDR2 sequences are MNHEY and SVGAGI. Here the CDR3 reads CANSYSARSSSGELFF. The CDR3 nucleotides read TGTGCCAACAGTTACTCCGCCCGGTCTAGTTCCGGGGAGCTGTTTTTT.

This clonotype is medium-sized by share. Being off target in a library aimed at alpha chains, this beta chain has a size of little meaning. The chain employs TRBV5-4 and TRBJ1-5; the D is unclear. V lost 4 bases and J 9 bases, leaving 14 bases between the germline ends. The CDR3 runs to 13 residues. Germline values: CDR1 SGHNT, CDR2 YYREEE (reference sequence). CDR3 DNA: TGTGCCAGCAGCCTGTGGCCCTCTGGGCCCCAGCATTTT. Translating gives CASSLWPSGPQHF.

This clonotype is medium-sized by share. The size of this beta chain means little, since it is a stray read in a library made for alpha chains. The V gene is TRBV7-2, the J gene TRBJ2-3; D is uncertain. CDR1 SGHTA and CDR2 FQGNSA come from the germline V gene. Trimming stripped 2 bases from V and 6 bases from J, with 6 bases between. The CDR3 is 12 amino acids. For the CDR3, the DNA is TGTGCCAGCAGCTTACAGGCTGATACGCAGTATTTT. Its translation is CASSLQADTQYF. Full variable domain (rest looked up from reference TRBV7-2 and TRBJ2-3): GAGVSQSPSNKVTEKGKDVELRCDPISGHTALYWYRQSLGQGLEFLIYFQGNSAPDKSGLPSDRFSAERTGGSVSTLTIQRTQQEDSAVYLCASSLQADTQYFGPGTRLTVL.

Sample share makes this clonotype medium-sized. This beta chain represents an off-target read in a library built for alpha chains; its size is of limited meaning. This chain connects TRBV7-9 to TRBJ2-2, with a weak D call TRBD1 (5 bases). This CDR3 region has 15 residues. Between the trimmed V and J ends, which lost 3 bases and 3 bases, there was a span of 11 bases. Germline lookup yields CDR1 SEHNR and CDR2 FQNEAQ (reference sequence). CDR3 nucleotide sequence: TGTGCCAGCAGCTTGGCACAGGTAGACACCGGGGAGCTGTTTTTT. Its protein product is CASSLAQVDTGELFF.

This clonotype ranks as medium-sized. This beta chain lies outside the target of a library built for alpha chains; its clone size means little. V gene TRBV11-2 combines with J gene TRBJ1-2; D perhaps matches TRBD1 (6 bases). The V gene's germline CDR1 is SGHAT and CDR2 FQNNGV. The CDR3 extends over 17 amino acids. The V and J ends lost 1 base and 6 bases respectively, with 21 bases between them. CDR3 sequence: CASSLALGMGGANGYTF. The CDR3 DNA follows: TGTGCCAGCAGCTTAGCCCTGGGGATGGGGGGCGCGAATGGCTACACCTTC.

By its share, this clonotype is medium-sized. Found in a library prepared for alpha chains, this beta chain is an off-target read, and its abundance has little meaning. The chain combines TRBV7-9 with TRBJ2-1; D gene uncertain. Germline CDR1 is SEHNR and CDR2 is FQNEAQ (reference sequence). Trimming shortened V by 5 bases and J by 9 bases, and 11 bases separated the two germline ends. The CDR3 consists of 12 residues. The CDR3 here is CASSLVRVEQFF. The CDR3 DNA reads TGTGCCAGCAGCCTCGTAAGGGTTGAGCAGTTCTTC.

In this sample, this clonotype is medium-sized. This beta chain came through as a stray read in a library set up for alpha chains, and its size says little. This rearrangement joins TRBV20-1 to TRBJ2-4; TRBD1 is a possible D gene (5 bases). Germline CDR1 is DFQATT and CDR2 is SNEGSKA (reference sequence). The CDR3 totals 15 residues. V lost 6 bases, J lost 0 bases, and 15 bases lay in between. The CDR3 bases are TGCAGTGCCAAGGGGCCCGAACTAGCCAAAAACATTCAGTACTTC. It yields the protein CSAKGPELAKNIQYF.

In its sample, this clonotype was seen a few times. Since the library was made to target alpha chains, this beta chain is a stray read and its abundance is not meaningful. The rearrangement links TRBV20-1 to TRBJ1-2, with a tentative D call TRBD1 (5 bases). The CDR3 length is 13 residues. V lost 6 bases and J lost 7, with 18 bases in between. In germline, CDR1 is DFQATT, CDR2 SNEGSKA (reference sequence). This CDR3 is CSAVGLAISGYTF. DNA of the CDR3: TGCAGTGCCGTGGGACTAGCAATCAGTGGCTACACCTTC.

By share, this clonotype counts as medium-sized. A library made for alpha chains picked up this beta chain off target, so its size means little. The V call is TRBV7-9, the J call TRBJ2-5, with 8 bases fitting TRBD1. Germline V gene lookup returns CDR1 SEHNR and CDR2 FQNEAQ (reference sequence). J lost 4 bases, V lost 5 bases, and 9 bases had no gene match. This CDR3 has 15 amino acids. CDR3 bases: TGTGCCAGCAGCCCAACCGGGACAGGAGGAGAGACCCAGTACTTC. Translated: CASSPTGTGGETQYF.

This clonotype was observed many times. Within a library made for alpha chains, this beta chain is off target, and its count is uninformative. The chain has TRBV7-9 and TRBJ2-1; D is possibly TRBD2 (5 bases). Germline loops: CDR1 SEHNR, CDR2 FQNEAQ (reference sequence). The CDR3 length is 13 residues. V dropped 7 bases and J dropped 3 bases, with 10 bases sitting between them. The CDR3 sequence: CASTPRGYNEQFF. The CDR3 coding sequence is TGTGCCAGCACACCCCGGGGCTACAATGAGCAGTTCTTC. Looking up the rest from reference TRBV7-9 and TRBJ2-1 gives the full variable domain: DTGVSQNPRHKITKRGQNVTFRCDPISEHNRLYWYRQTLGQGPEFLTYFQNEAQLEKSRLLSDRFSAERPKGSFSTLEIQRTEQGDSAMYLCASTPRGYNEQFFGPGTRLTVL.

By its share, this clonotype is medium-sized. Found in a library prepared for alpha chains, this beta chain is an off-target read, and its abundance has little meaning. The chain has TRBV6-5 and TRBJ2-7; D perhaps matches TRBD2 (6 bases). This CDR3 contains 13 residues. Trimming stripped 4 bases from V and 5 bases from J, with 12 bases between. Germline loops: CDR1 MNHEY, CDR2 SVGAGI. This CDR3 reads CASSWAGLHEQYF. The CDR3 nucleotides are TGTGCCAGCAGTTGGGCGGGGTTACACGAGCAGTACTTC.

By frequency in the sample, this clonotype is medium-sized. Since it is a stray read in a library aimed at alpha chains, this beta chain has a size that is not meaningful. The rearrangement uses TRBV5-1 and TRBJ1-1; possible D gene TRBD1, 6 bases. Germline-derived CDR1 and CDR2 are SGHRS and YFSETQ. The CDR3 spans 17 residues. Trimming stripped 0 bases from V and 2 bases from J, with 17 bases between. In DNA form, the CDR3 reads TGCGCCAGCAGCTTGGGAATCGGCGGGGGGCTTAACACTGAAGCTTTCTTT. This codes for CASSLGIGGGLNTEAFF.

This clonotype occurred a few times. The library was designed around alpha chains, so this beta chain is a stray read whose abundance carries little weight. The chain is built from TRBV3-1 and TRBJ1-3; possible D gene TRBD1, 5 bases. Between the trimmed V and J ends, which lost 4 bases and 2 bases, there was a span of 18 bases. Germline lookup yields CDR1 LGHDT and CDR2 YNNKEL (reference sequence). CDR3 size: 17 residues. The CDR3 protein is CASSRTGLQSAGNTIYF. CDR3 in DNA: TGTGCCAGCAGCCGAACGGGACTTCAGAGTGCTGGAAACACCATATATTTT.

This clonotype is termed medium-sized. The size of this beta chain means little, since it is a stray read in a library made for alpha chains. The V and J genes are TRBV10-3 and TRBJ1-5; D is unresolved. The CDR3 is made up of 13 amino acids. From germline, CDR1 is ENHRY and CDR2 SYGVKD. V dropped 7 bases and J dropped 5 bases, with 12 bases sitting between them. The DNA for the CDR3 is TGTGCCATCAACCAGGCTTTCGATCAGCCCCAGCATTTT. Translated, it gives CAINQAFDQPQHF.

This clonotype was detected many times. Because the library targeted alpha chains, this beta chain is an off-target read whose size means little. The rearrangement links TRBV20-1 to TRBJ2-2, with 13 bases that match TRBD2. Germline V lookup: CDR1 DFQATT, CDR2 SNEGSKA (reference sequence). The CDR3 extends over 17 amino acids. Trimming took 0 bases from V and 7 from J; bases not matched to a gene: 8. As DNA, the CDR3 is TGCAGTGCTAGAGATGTACTAGCGGGAGGGACGGACGGGGAGCTGTTTTTT. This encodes CSARDVLAGGTDGELFF.

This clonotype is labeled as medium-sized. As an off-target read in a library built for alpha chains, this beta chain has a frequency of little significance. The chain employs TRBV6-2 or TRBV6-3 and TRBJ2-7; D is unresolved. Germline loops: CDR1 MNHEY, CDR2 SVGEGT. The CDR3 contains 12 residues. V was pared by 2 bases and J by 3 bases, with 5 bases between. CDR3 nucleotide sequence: TGTGCCAGCAGTTACAGTTTCTACGAGCAGTACTTC. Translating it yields CASSYSFYEQYF.

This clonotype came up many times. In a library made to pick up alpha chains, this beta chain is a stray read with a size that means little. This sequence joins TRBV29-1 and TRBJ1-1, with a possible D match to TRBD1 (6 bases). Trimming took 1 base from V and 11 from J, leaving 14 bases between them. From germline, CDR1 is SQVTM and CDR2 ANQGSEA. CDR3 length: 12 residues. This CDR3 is CSVEGRTEGAFF. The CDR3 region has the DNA TGCAGCGTTGAAGGTAGGACAGAGGGGGCTTTCTTT.

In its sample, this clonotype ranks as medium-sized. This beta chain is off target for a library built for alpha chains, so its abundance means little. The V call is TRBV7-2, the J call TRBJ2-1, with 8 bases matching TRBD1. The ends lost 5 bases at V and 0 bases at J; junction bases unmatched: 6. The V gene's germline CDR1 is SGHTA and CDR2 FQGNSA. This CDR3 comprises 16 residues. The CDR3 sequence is CASSRTGSFSYNEQFF. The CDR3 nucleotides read TGTGCCAGCAGCCGGACAGGGAGCTTCTCCTACAATGAGCAGTTCTTC.

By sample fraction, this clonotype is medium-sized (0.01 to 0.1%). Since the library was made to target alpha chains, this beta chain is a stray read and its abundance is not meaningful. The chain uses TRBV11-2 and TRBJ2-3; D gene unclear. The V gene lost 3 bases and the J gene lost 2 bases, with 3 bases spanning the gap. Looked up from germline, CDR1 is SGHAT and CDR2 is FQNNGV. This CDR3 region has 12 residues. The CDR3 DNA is TGTGCCAGCAGCTTTTACACAGATACGCAGTATTTT. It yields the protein CASSFYTDTQYF.

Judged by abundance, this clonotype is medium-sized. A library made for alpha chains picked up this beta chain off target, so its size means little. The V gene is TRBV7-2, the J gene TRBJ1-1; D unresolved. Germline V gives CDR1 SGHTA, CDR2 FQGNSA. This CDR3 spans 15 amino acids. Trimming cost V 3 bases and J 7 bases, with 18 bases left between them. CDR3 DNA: TGTGCCAGCAGCTTGGATAATACGGAGATCCGTGAAGCTTTCTTT. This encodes CASSLDNTEIREAFF.

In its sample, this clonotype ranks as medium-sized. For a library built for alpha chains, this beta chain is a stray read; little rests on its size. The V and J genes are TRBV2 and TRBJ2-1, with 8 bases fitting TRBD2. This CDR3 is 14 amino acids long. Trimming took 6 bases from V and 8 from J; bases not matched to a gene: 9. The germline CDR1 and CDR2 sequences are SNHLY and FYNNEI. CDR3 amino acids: CASSYGGAVDEQFF. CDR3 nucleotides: TGTGCCAGCAGCTACGGGGGGGCAGTCGATGAGCAGTTCTTC.

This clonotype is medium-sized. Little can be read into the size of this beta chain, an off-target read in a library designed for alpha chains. The CDR3 region is CASSFTGAKETQYF. The CDR3 coding sequence is TGTGCCAGTAGTTTCACAGGGGCAAAAGAGACCCAGTACTTC. V is TRBV19 and J is TRBJ2-5, with TRBD1 matching over 7 bases. This CDR3 contains 14 residues. Trimming at V came to 5 bases and at J to 3 bases, leaving 6 bases not matched to a gene. Germline assignment: CDR1 LNHDA and CDR2 SQIVND (reference sequence).

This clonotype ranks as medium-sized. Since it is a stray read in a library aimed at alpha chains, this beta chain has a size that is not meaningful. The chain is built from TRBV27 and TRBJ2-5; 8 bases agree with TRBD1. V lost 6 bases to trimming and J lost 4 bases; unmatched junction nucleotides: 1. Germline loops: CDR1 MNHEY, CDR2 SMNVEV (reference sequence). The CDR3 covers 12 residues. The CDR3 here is CASRDRAETQYF. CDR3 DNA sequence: TGTGCCAGCAGGGACAGGGCAGAGACCCAGTACTTC.

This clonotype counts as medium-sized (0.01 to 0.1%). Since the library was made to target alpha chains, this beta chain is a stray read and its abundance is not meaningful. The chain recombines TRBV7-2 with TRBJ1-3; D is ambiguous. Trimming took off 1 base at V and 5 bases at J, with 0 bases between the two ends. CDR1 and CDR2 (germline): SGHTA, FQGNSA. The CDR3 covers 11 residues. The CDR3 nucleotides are TGTGCCAGCAGCTTAGGAAACACCATATATTTT. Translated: CASSLGNTIYF.

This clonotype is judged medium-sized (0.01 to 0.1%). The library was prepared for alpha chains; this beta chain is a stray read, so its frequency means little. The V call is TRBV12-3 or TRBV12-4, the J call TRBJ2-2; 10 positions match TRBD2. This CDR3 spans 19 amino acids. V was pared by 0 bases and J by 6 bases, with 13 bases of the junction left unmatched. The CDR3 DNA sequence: TGTGCCAGCAGTTTAGCGGGGCTAGCGGGAGTTTCATGGGCCGGGGAGCTGTTTTTT. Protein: CASSLAGLAGVSWAGELFF.

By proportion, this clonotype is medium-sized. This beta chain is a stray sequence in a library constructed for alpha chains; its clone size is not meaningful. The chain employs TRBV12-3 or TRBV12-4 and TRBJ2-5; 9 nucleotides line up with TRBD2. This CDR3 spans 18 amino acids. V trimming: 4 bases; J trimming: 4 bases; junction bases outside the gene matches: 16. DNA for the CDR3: TGTGCCAGCAGTTCCATGGCCGGACGTTTGCGGGGGGGAGAGACCCAGTACTTC. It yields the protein CASSSMAGRLRGGETQYF.

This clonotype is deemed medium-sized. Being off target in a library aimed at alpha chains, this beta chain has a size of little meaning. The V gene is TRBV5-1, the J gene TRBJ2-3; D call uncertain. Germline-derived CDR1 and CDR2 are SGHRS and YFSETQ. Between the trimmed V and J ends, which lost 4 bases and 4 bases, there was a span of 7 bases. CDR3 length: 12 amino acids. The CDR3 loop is CASSPNPDTQYF. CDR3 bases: TGCGCCAGCAGCCCTAATCCAGATACGCAGTATTTT. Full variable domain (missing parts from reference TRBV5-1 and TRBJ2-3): KAGVTQTPRYLIKTRGQQVTLSCSPISGHRSVSWYQQTPGQGLQFLFEYFSETQRNKGNFPGRFSGRQFSNSRSEMNVSTLELGDSALYLCASSPNPDTQYFGPGTRLTVL.

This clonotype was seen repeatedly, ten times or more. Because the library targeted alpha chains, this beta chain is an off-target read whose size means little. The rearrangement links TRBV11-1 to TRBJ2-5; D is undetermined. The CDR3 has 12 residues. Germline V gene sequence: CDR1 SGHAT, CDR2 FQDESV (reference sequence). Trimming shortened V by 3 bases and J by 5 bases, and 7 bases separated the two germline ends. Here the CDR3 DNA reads TGTGCCAGCAGCTTGAACCGCGAGACCCAGTACTTC. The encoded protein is CASSLNRETQYF.

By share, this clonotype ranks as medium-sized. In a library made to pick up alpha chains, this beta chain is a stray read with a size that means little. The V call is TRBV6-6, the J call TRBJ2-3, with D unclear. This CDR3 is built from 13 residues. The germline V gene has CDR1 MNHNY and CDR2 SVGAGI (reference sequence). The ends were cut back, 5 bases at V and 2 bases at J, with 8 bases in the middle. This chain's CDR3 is CASSTEATDTQYF. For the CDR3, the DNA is TGTGCCAGCAGTACTGAGGCCACAGATACGCAGTATTTT.

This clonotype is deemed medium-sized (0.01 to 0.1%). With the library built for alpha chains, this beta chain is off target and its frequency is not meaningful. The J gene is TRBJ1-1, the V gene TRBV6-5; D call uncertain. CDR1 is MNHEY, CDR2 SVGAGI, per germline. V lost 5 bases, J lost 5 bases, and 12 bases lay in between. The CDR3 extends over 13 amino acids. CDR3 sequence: CASSRPGKTEAFF. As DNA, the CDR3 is TGTGCCAGCAGTCGACCGGGGAAAACTGAAGCTTTCTTT.